The table lists the clone carrying this T cell receptor beta chain with a few counts. With a J-beta primer mix and a sample-barcoded 5' primer, a second PCR ran 7 to 11 cycles. TCRdb re-called the 5' RACE reads with MiXCR, one entry per CDR3 protein. The data contain roughly 1 million distinct CDR3 sequences, approximately 26% of them singletons. This entry comes from a study of blood T cells in healthy people across ages. There are 14 residues in the CDR3. Germline values: CDR1 SNHLY, CDR2 FYNNEI. The same sample was also studied in work on T cells of mothers and their children.

The sequence came from a girl aged 2 to 9 in good health. The sequenced material came from blood. The chain is built from TRBV2 and TRBJ2-5; 10 nucleotides align to TRBD2. Judging by the DNA end, TRBJ2-7 fits better; the J call may be wrong. CDR3 in amino acids: CASSELAGAHEQYF. In DNA, the CDR3 is TGTGCCAGCAGTGAACTAGCGGGAGCCCACGAGCAGTACTTC.